This TCR beta chain appears in the sequencing data of a study of PD-1 blockade in classical Hodgkin lymphoma. Study-level results: Newly diagnosed patients were reported to exhibit reduced baseline TCR diversity relative to healthy donors. Those achieving complete response showed baseline diversity like newly diagnosed patients.

Profiling relied on immunoSEQ multiplex PCR, and the TCRdb table lists in-frame clones only, not all of them. The table lists 25,000 to 30,000 clones, just over 85% of them singletons. Every patient was affected by relapse after autologous stem cell transplantation, while exposure to brentuximab vedotin was not uniform. CD8+ T cells were isolated from thawed PBMCs by magnetic negative selection. Concerning this clone: Its antigen is not identified.

CDR1 SGHRS and CDR2 YFSETQ come from the germline V gene. CDR3 length: 15 amino acids. The germline V and J ends were trimmed by 4 bases and 8 bases, with 19 bases remaining between them. This TCR derives from a human donor with classical Hodgkin lymphoma. Sequenced material: CD8+ T cells from blood, taken at baseline. The chain recombines TRBV5-1 with TRBJ2-1; D may correspond to TRBD1 or TRBD2 (5 bases each). The CDR3 DNA reads TGCGCCAGCAGCCTGCGCGAGGAGAGGGGACATGAGCAGTTCTTC. This codes for CASSLREERGHEQFF.